This record concerns one T cell receptor (beta chain) sequence. The record originates from a study of shared clonotypes between healthy human individuals. Germline V CDR1 and CDR2: MDHEN, SYDVKM. V lost 5 bases to trimming and J lost 0 bases, with 8 bases between them. This CDR3 is built from 14 residues. Using approximately 200 ng DNA, approximately 27,000 T cell genomes, the sorted-subset replicate PCRs were run. The protocol was immunoSEQ multiplex PCR, while the TCRdb copy is restricted to in-frame clones and leaves out a portion. The sample contains hundreds of thousands of clones, roughly 73% of which appear only once.

The gene calls are TRBV28 and TRBJ1-5; D remains ambiguous. The clonotype originates from a woman aged 30 to 39 in good health. Sequenced material: memory CD4+ T cells sorted from blood. Indicated subset: CD45RA-negative fraction. The CDR3, as DNA: TGTGCCAGCAGTCGAACAGTTAGCAATCAGCCCCAGCATTTT. Residues: CASSRTVSNQPQHF.